Following are 12 T cell receptor beta chains from one sample sequenced in a study of tumor-infiltrating lymphocytes in primary liver carcinoma (dated by TCRdb to between 2016 and 2019). Total RNA and DNA were co-extracted without cell sorting from around 20-30 mg of bulk tissue using the AllPrep DNA/RNA mini kit. Sequencing took place on an Illumina HiSeq 2500. TCRbeta-specific cDNA was reverse-transcribed from 500 ng total RNA using a constant-region primer and ProtoScript II reverse transcriptase. Construction of the TCRbeta libraries relied on three nested rounds of multiplex PCR, following a slightly modified ARM-PCR procedure. Each of the first two PCR rounds ran for about 10 cycles and used multiplex TRBV1-TRBV30 forward primers together with a Cbeta reverse primer. Clones were called with MiXCR by TCRdb after fastp trimmed the public reads at Q25, and only in-frame beta chains were retained. One record per CDR3 amino acid sequence lists the most common genes and DNA. A total of 85,000 to 100,000 distinct CDR3 sequences appear in this sample, around 70% of them only once. The ten largest clones represent around 27% of the sample.

The material sequenced was tumor-adjacent normal liver tissue. The receptors shown here come from a man aged 35-49 years with primary liver carcinoma and hepatitis B virus infection.

In the case of this clonotype: The junction does not match germline at one end; this may be a read error. The gene calls are TRBV29-1 and TRBJ2-2; perhaps D is TRBD1 or TRBD2 (5 bases each). The CDR3 is 13 amino acids. The germline CDR1 and CDR2 sequences are SQVTM and ANQGSEA. CDR3 sequence: CGVGTVMTGELLF. The CDR3 DNA follows: TGCGGCGTCGGGACGGTGATGACCGGGGAGCTGTTATTT.

This clonotype was counted between two and nine times. This clone may be a read error of a much larger clone one base away. The chain carries TRBV5-5 and TRBJ2-1; D is possibly TRBD2 (6 bases). The CDR3 runs 13 residues. In germline, CDR1 is SGHKS, CDR2 YYEKEE (reference sequence). The CDR3 DNA follows: TGTGCCAGCAGCTTAACTAGCCTCGGTGAGCAGTCCTTC. This translates into CASSLTSLGEQSF.

On this clonotype itself: No conserved phenylalanine or tryptophan ends this CDR3, so it is likely a read error. The chain employs TRBV11-2 and TRBJ2-2; 7 nucleotides match TRBD2. With V trimmed by 9 bases and J by 6 bases, 7 bases remained unmatched. The germline CDR1 and CDR2 sequences are SGHAT and FQNNGV. This CDR3 comprises 13 residues. DNA for the CDR3: TGTGCCAGTAGCGGGTGGTCAGCCGGGGAGCTGTTTTAT. Encoded protein: CASSGWSAGELFY.

Only one count was recorded for this clonotype. Compared with germline, one end of the junction differs, possibly owing to a read error. The chain couples TRBV6-5 to TRBJ2-2, with D possibly being TRBD2 (5 bases). Germline CDR1 reads MNHEY; CDR2 reads SVGAGI. CDR3 length equals 13 residues. The CDR3 DNA reads as TGTGCTAGCCTTGGGGAGAACACCTGGGAGCTGTTTTTT. The encoded protein is CASLGENTWELFF.

Notes on this clonotype: One base away lies a much larger clone, so this may be a sequencing read error. V is TRBV4-1 and J is TRBJ2-5, with D possibly matching TRBD1 (6 bases). The CDR3 is made up of 16 amino acids. Germline V gives CDR1 MGHRA, CDR2 YSYEKL. This chain's CDR3 is CASIQDREQGGKTQYF. In DNA form, the CDR3 reads TGCGCCAGCATCCAAGATCGGGAACAGGGCGGAAAGACCCAGTACTTC.

The DNA for the CDR3 is TGTGCCACCAGCAGAGACAGGGGCCCCTCCTACGAGCAGTACTTC. This translates into CATSRDRGPSYEQYF. The chain has TRBV15 and TRBJ2-7, with a tentative D call TRBD1 (6 bases). Germline CDR1 LNHNV, CDR2 YYDKDF (reference sequence). CDR3 size: 15 residues. Trimming took off 0 bases at V and 0 bases at J, with 9 bases between the two ends.

Of note for this clonotype: A junction end diverges from the germline sequence, so it may reflect a read error. CDR3 in DNA: TGTGCCTGGAGTCCCCAACTGAGTAGCGGGTTGCCCGTTTCCCCAGATATGCAGTATTTT. Residues: CAWSPQLSSGLPVSPDMQYF. The chain is built from TRBV30 and TRBJ2-3, with 7 bases lining up with TRBD2. Germline CDR1 and CDR2: GTSNPN and SVGIG (reference sequence). CDR3 length: 20 amino acids.

This clonotype appeared once. CDR3 region: CAGCLSGGSYEQYF. The CDR3 nucleotides read TGTGCCGGCTGTTTAAGTGGGGGCTCCTACGAGCAGTACTTC. This sequence joins TRBV12-3 or TRBV12-4 and TRBJ2-7; the D gene could be TRBD1 or TRBD2 (5 bases each). V shed 11 bases and J shed 0 bases, with 17 bases lying between them. The length of the CDR3 is 14 residues.

To note about this clonotype: The CDR3 end shows no conserved phenylalanine or tryptophan, and so a read error is likely. The V and J genes are TRBV11-2 and TRBJ1-6; a weak D match, TRBD1 (6 bases). Between the trimmed V and J ends, which lost 7 bases and 11 bases, there was a span of 24 bases. The CDR3 spans 16 residues. The germline gives CDR1 SGHAT, CDR2 FQNNGV. The CDR3 here is CASNSTPGGGSTPLHL. The CDR3 nucleotides read TGTGCCAGCAACTCCACTCCAGGAGGGGGTTCGACACCCCTCCACCTT.

This clonotype showed up just a few times. This may stem from a read error, because a much larger clone lies one nucleotide away. The chain employs TRBV29-1 and TRBJ2-3, with D perhaps assigned TRBD1 or TRBD2 (7 bases each). Germline values: CDR1 SQVTM, CDR2 ANQGSEA. V dropped 6 bases and J dropped 1 base, with 17 bases sitting between them. The CDR3 has 15 amino acids. CDR3 in amino acids: CSVVWGRGRTDTQYF. CDR3 in DNA: TGCAGCGTGGTATGGGGGAGGGGGCGCACAGATACGCAGTATTTT.

In the case of this clonotype: It is likely a read error, because the conserved phenylalanine at the end of the CDR3 is missing. The genes are TRBV4-1 and TRBJ1-5; 7 bases agree with TRBD1. The CDR3 covers 15 residues. Germline CDR1 is MGHRA and CDR2 is YSYEKL. The CDR3 nucleotides read TGCGCCAGCAGCCAAGATAGGGACAGCAATCAACCCCAGCATTCT. Residues: CASSQDRDSNQPQHS.

This clonotype was recorded at least ten times. The CDR3 DNA is TGTGCTAGTAGAAAAGGGAGAAACACAGATACGCAGTATTTT. Its translation is CASRKGRNTDTQYF. The rearrangement links TRBV12-5 to TRBJ2-3; TRBD2 is a possible D gene (5 bases). This CDR3 is 14 amino acids long. The V gene's germline CDR1 is LGHNT and CDR2 FRNRAP. Trimming took 8 bases from V and 2 from J, leaving 14 bases between them.